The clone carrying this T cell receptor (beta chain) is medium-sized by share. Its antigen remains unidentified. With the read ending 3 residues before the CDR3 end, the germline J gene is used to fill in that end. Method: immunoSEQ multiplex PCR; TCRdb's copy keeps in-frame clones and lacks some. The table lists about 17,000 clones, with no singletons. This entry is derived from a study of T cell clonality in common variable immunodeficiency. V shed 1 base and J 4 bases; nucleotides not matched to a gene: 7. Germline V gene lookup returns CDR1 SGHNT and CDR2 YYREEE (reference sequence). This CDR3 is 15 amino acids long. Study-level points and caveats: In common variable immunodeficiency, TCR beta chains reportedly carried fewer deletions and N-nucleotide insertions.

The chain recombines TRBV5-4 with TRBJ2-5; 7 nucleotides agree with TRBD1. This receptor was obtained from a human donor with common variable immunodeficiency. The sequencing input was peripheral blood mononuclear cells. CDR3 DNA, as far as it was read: TGTGCCAGCAGCTTGTATTTGGCAGGGGGAGAGACC. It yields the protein CASSLYLAGGET. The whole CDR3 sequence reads CASSLYLAGGETQYF.